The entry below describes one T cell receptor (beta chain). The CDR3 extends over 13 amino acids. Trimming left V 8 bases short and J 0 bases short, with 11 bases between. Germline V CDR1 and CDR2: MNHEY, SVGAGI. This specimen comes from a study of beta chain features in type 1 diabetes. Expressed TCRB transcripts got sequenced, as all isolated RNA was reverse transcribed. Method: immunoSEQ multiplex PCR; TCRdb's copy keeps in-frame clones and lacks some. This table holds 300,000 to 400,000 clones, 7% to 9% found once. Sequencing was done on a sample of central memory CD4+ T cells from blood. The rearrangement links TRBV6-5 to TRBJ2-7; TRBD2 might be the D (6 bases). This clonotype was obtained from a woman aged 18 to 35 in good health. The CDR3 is CASGIAASYEQYF. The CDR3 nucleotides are TGTGCCAGCGGTATAGCGGCCTCCTACGAGCAGTACTTC.